A single sample is the source of the 14 T cell receptor beta chains below, sequenced in a study of blood T cell repertoires in COVID-19. Here immunoSEQ multiplex PCR was the method, and the copy in TCRdb shows in-frame clones only, minus some. Found here are roughly 320,000 clones, approximately 90% of them singletons; the top ten hold approximately 6.5%. Sequenced input: peripheral blood. The receptors were sampled from a woman in her 50s with COVID-19, enrolled during active disease.

The chain couples TRBV7-9 to TRBJ2-7; TRBD1 aligns across 7 bases. CDR1 is SEHNR, CDR2 FQNEAQ, per germline (reference sequence). The CDR3 is 15 residues long. Trimming took 3 bases from V and 2 from J; bases not matched to a gene: 7. The CDR3 loop is CASSFLGQETYEQYF. For the CDR3, the DNA is TGTGCCAGCAGCTTCCTTGGACAGGAAACCTACGAGCAGTACTTC.

In nucleotides, the CDR3 is TGTGCCAGCAGCCGAACACCCGACACTGAAGCTTTCTTT. Translated: CASSRTPDTEAFF. This chain uses TRBV9 with TRBJ1-1; D is unresolved. The length of the CDR3 is 13 residues. The germline V and J ends were trimmed by 4 bases and 3 bases, with 10 bases remaining between them. Germline V lookup: CDR1 SGDLS, CDR2 YYNGEE.

The V call is TRBV18, the J call TRBJ1-2; 7 bases map to TRBD1. Unmatched junction bases numbered 8, after V lost 6 bases and J lost 7 bases. This CDR3 has 13 amino acids. CDR1 is KGHSH and CDR2 is LQKENI in the germline V gene. For the CDR3, the DNA is TGTGCCAGCTCCAACGACAGGGAAGGTGGCTACACCTTC. Translation: CASSNDREGGYTF.

The chain uses TRBV19 and TRBJ2-5, with TRBD1 matching over 7 bases. The length of the CDR3 is 16 residues. Trimming at V came to 4 bases and at J to 9 bases, leaving 17 bases not matched to a gene. CDR1 and CDR2 from the germline V gene are LNHDA and SQIVND (reference sequence). The CDR3 DNA reads as TGTGCCAGTAGTACCCGACAGGGCTCGGGTGGAGGAGCCCAGTACTTC. Encoded protein: CASSTRQGSGGGAQYF.

The J gene is TRBJ1-3, the V gene TRBV19, with D perhaps TRBD1 (5 bases). Germline V gene data show CDR1 as LNHDA and CDR2 as SQIVND (reference sequence). The V gene lost 5 bases and the J gene lost 0 bases, with 14 bases spanning the gap. The CDR3 covers 16 residues. CDR3 protein: CASSSQDANSGNTIYF. The CDR3 DNA reads TGTGCCAGTAGTTCACAGGACGCCAACTCTGGAAACACCATATATTTT.

The chain has TRBV4-1 and TRBJ1-3, with TRBD1 as a possible D gene (6 bases). Per the germline V gene, CDR1 is MGHRA and CDR2 is YSYEKL. This CDR3 spans 15 amino acids. Trimming pared 2 bases from V and 4 bases from J, leaving 12 bases between. CDR3 nucleotides: TGCGCCAGCAGCCAAATGAGGGGGTCGGGAAACACCATATATTTT. Translation: CASSQMRGSGNTIYF.

The rearrangement links TRBV13 to TRBJ1-2, with D possibly TRBD1 on 6 matching bases. This CDR3 comprises 14 residues. Germline V gene data show CDR1 as PRHDT and CDR2 as FYEKMQ (reference sequence). Trimming stripped 5 bases from V and 3 bases from J, with 13 bases between. This chain's CDR3 is CASSQGQLDYGYTF. The CDR3 nucleotides read TGTGCCAGCAGCCAAGGACAGTTGGACTATGGCTACACCTTC.

The genes are TRBV5-1 and TRBJ1-5; maybe TRBD1 (6 bases). The V gene's germline CDR1 is SGHRS and CDR2 YFSETQ. The CDR3 runs to 14 residues. Trimming pared 0 bases from V and 3 bases from J, leaving 7 bases between. The CDR3: CASSLDRANQPQHF. Here the CDR3 DNA reads TGCGCCAGCAGCTTGGACAGGGCCAATCAGCCCCAGCATTTT. The entire variable domain, with the rest obtained from reference TRBV5-1 and TRBJ1-5, is as follows: KAGVTQTPRYLIKTRGQQVTLSCSPISGHRSVSWYQQTPGQGLQFLFEYFSETQRNKGNFPGRFSGRQFSNSRSEMNVSTLELGDSALYLCASSLDRANQPQHFGDGTRLSIL.

With regard to this clone: The germline gene is not matched at one end of the junction; a read error may be the cause. V usage is TRBV30 and J usage is TRBJ1-3; TRBD1 is a possible D gene (5 bases). Germline CDR1 and CDR2: GTSNPN and SVGIG (reference sequence). This CDR3 region has 12 residues. The CDR3 is CAWSVYGGERDF. The DNA of the CDR3 is TGTGCCTGGAGTGTATATGGAGGGGAAAGGGATTTT.

V gene TRBV29-1 combines with J gene TRBJ2-5, with 11 bases fitting TRBD2. V lost 4 bases and J lost 5; bases outside the gene matches: 12. CDR1 SQVTM and CDR2 ANQGSEA come from the germline V gene. The CDR3 extends over 16 amino acids. In nucleotides, the CDR3 is TGCAGCGTTGGACTAGCGGGACAGATTTCGTGGGAGACCCAGTACTTC. It encodes CSVGLAGQISWETQYF.

The gene calls are TRBV6-5 and TRBJ1-5; D is possibly TRBD1 (5 bases). Looked up from germline, CDR1 is MNHEY and CDR2 is SVGAGI. The V and J ends lost 6 bases and 5 bases respectively, with 14 bases between them. The CDR3 totals 14 residues. CDR3: CASSNRRVDQPQHF. The CDR3 DNA reads as TGTGCCAGCAGCAACCGCAGGGTTGATCAGCCCCAGCATTTT.

J is TRBJ1-3 and V is TRBV11-3, with 9 bases identical to TRBD1. V shed 5 bases, J shed 8 bases, and the junction held 10 bases outside the gene matches. Germline V gives CDR1 SGHNT, CDR2 YENEEA. This CDR3 region has 15 residues. The CDR3 sequence: CASSPRRDRVHTIYF. Here the CDR3 DNA reads TGTGCCAGCAGCCCGAGAAGGGACAGGGTACACACCATATATTTT. Using reference TRBV11-3 and TRBJ1-3 for the parts outside the CDR3, the full variable domain is EAGVVQSPRYKIIEKKQPVAFWCNPISGHNTLYWYLQNLGQGPELLIRYENEEAVDDSQLPKDRFSAERLKGVDSTLKIQPAELGDSAVYLCASSPRRDRVHTIYFGEGSWLTVV.

The chain is built from TRBV23-1 and TRBJ2-7, with 12 bases that match TRBD2. TRBV23-1 is filed as an ORF, its function uncertain. After removal of 6 bases from V and 5 bases from J, the junction contained 14 bases not matched to a gene. This CDR3 is 17 amino acids long. The CDR3 loop reads CASSQRPRGLAGNEQYF. The DNA of the CDR3 is TGCGCCAGCAGCCAAAGACCCAGGGGACTAGCGGGCAACGAGCAGTACTTC.

This clone has just a few counts. The chain has TRBV5-1 and TRBJ2-2, with D unclear. CDR1 and CDR2 (germline): SGHRS, YFSETQ. V was pared by 0 bases and J by 8 bases, with 14 bases between. The CDR3 is made up of 15 amino acids. The CDR3: CASSLGGTVAGELFF. The DNA of the CDR3 is TGCGCCAGCAGCTTGGGAGGCACCGTCGCTGGGGAGCTGTTTTTT.